What follows are 5 T cell receptor beta chains derived from one specimen sequenced in a study of blood T cells in healthy people across ages. Next came a second PCR, run for about 6 to 12 cycles, which used a sample-barcoded 5' primer along with a J-beta primer mix. Each CDR3 protein is one row after TCRdb ran MiXCR on the 5' RACE reads. The sample has more than 500,000 distinct CDR3 sequences; 25% to 30% are singletons. Sequenced: blood. Every receptor here comes from a woman in her sixties or seventies in good health.

The V and J genes are TRBV3-1 and TRBJ1-2; unclear D gene. This CDR3 spans 13 amino acids. Trimming took off 6 bases at V and 4 bases at J, with 12 bases between the two ends. CDR1 is LGHDT, CDR2 YNNKEL, per germline (reference sequence). The CDR3 sequence: CASSADGFYGYTF. The CDR3 coding sequence is TGTGCCAGCAGTGCGGACGGATTCTATGGCTACACCTTC.

About this clonotype itself: A junction end diverges from the germline sequence, so it may reflect a read error. The rearrangement uses TRBV7-2 and TRBJ2-3; 13 bases agree with TRBD2. The CDR3 loop spans 17 amino acids. In germline, CDR1 is SGHTA, CDR2 FQGNSA. The CDR3, as DNA: TGTGCCAGCAGCTTAGAGGGACTAGCGGGGCGCACAGGTACGCAGTATTTT. Its translation: CASSLEGLAGRTGTQYF.

This clonotype has a handful of counts. This rearrangement joins TRBV18 to TRBJ2-5, with 7 bases that match TRBD2. The DNA matches TRBJ2-7 better at its end, which makes the J call doubtful. The CDR3 contains 13 residues. Germline CDR1 reads KGHSH; CDR2 reads LQKENI. The CDR3 reads CASSPGLDYEQYF. The DNA for the CDR3 is TGTGCCAGCTCACCAGGACTAGACTACGAGCAGTACTTC.

The sample holds a few counts of this clonotype. V usage is TRBV12-3 or TRBV12-4 and J usage is TRBJ2-3, with 13 nucleotides matching TRBD2. J gave up 0 bases and V 6 bases, and 3 bases lay outside the gene matches. The CDR3 extends over 16 amino acids. The CDR3 spells CASRWTSGGSTDTQYF. As DNA, the CDR3 is TGTGCCAGCAGGTGGACTAGCGGGGGTAGCACAGATACGCAGTATTTT.

This clonotype was seen only a few times. The rearrangement links TRBV2 to TRBJ2-3, with D tentatively TRBD2 (6 bases). CDR1 and CDR2 (germline): SNHLY, FYNNEI. Trimming took 11 bases from V and 6 from J, leaving 15 bases between them. The CDR3 sequence is 12 residues long. In DNA, the CDR3 is TGTGCCGGCCGACTAGATACCGATACGCAGTATTTT. This codes for CAGRLDTDTQYF. The full variable domain, in which reference TRBV2 and TRBJ2-3 provide the parts outside the CDR3, is EPEVTQTPSHQVTQMGQEVILRCVPISNHLYFYWYRQILGQKVEFLVSFYNNEISEKSEIFDDQFSVERPDGSNFTLKIRSTKLEDSAMYFCAGRLDTDTQYFGPGTRLTVL.